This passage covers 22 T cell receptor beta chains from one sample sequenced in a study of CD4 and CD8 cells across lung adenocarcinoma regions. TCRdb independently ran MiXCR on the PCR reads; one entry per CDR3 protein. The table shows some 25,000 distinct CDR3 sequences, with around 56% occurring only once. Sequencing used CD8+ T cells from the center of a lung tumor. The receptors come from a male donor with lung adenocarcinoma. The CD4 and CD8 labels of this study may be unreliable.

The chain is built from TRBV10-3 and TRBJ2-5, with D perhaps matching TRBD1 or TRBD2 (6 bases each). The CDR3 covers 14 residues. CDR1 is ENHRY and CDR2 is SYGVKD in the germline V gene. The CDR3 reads CAGSGGGDQEGQYF. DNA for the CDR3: TGTGCGGGGTCCGGGGGCGGTGACCAAGAGGGGCAGTACTTC.

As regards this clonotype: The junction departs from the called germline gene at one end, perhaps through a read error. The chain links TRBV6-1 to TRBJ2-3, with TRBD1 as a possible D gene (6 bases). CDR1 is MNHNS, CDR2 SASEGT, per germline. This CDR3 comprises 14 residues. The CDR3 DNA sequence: TGTGCCAGCAGGGGGGCAGTAATCACAGATACGCAGTTTTTT. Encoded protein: CASRGAVITDTQFF.

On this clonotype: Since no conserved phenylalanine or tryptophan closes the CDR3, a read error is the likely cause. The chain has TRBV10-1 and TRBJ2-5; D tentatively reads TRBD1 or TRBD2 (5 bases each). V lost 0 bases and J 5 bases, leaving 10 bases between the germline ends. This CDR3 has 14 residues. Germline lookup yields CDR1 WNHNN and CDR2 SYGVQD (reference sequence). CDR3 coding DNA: TGCGCCAGCAGTGAGTCGAGGGGTATGGAGACCCAGTACTTA. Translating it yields CASSESRGMETQYL.

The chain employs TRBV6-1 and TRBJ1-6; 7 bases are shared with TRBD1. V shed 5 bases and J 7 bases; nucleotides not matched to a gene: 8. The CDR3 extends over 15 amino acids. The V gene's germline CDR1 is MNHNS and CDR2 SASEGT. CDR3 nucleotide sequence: TGTGCCAGCAGTCCCCGGGACAGATCCAATTCACCCCTCCACTTT. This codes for CASSPRDRSNSPLHF.

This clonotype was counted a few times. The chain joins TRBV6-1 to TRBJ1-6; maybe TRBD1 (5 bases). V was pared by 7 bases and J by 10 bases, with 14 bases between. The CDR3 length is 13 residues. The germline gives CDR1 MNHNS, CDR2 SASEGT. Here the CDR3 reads CASTVRVGSPLHF. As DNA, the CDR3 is TGTGCCAGCACCGTCAGGGTCGGGTCACCCCTCCACTTT.

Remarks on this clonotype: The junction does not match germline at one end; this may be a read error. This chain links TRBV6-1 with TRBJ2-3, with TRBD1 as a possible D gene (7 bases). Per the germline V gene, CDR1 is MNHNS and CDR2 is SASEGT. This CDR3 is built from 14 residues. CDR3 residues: CRIRGVGATDTQYF. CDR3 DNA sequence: TGTCGCATCAGGGGGGTGGGAGCCACAGATACGCAGTACTTT.

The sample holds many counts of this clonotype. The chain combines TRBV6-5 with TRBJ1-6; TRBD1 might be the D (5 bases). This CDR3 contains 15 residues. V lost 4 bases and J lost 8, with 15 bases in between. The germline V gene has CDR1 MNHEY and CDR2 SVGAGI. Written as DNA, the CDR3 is TGTGCCAGCAGTTTCGTGGGACCGCGGGATTCACCCCTCCACTTT. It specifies CASSFVGPRDSPLHF.

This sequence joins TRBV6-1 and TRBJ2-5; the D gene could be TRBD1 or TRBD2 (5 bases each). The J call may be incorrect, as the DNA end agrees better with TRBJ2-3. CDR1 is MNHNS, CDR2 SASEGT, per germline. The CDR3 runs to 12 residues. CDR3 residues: CASGRDADTQYF. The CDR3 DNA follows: TGTGCCAGCGGTCGGGACGCGGATACGCAGTATTTT.

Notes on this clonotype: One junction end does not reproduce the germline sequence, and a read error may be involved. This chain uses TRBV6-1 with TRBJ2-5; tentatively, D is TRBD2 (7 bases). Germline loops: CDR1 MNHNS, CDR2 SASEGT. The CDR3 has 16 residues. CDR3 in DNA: TGTGCCAGCGGGGGGGCCGGGGGCCGTGATGGGGAGACCCAGTATTTC. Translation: CASGGAGGRDGETQYF.

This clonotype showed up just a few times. The CDR3 region is CASSQEGRMNQPQHF. DNA of the CDR3: TGTGCCAGCAGCCAAGAGGGCAGGATGAATCAGCCCCAGCATTTT. V gene TRBV4-2 combines with J gene TRBJ1-5; D is unresolved. Germline V gene lookup returns CDR1 LGHNA and CDR2 YNFKEQ. This CDR3 is 15 amino acids long. Trimming left V 0 bases short and J 4 bases short, with 10 bases between.

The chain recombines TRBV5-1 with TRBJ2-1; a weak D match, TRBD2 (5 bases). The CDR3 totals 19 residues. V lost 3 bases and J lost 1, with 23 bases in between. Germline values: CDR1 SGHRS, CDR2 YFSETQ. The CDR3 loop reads CASSWGGRFNARSYNEQFF. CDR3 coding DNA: TGCGCCAGCAGCTGGGGTGGGAGATTTAATGCGCGGTCCTACAATGAGCAGTTCTTC.

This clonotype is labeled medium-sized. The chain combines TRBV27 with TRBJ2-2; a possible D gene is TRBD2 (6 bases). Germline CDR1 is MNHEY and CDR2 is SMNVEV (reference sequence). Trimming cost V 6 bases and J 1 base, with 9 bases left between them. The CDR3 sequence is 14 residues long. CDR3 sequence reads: CASRPGLNTGELFF. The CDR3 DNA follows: TGTGCCAGCAGACCGGGACTGAACACCGGGGAGCTGTTTTTT.

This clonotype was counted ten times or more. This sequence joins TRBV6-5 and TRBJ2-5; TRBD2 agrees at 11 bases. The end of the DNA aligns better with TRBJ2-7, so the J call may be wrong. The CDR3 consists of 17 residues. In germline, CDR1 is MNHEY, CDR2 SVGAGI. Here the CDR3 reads CASSYSVLAGVVSEQYF. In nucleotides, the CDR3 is TGTGCCAGCAGTTACTCGGTACTAGCGGGGGTTGTGAGCGAGCAGTACTTC.

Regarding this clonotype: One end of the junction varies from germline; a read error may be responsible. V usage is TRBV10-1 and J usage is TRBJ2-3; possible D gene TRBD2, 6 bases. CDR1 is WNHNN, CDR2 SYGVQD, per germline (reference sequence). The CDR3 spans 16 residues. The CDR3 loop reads CATLLPDQRATDTQYF. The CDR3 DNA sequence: TGCGCCACCCTTCTTCCCGACCAGCGGGCCACAGACACTCAGTACTTT.

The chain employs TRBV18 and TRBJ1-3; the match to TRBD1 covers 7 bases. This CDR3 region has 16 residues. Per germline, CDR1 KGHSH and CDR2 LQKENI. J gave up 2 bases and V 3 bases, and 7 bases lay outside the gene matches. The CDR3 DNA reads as TGTGCCAGCTCACCGGCGGGACAGTCTACTGGAAACACCATATATTTT. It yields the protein CASSPAGQSTGNTIYF.

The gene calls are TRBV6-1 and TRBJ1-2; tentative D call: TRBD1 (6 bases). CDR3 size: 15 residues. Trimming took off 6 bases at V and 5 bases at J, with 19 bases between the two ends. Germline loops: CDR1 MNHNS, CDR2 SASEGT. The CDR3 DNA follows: TGTGCCAGCAGCCGAGGCTACAGGGAGCGATATGGCTACACCTTC. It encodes CASSRGYRERYGYTF.

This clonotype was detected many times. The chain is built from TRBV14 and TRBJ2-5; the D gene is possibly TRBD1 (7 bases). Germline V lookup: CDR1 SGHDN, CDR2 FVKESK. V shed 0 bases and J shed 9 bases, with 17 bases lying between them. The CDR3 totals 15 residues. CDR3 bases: TGTGCCAGCAGCCAAGAAGGGGGCCTCGGCGGGGCCCAGTACTTC. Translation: CASSQEGGLGGAQYF.

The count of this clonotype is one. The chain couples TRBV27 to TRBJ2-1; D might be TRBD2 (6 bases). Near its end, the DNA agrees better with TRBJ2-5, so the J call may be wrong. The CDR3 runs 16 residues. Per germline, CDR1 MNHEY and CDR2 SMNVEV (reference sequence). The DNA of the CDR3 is TGTGCCAGCAGTGGCTCTGGAGGGAGGAGGAAAGAGACCCAGTACTTC. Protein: CASSGSGGRRKETQYF.

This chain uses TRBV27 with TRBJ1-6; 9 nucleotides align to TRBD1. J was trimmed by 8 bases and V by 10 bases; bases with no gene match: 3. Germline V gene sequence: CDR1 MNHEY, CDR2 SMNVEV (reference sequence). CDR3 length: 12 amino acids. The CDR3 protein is CATRTGDSPLHF. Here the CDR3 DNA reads TGTGCCACCAGGACAGGGGATTCACCCCTCCACTTT.

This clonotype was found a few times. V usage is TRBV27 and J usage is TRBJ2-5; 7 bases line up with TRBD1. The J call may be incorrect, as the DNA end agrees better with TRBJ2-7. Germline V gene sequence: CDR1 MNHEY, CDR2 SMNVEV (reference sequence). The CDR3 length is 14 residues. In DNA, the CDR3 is TGTGCCAGCAGACCCGCCGGGACAGCATACGAGCAGTACTTC. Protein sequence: CASRPAGTAYEQYF.

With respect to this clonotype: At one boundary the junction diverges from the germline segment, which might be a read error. CDR3 DNA: TGTGCGAGCAGTGGGGTACGGGACACAGAGACGCAGTATTTT. Translating it yields CASSGVRDTETQYF. The chain combines TRBV27 with TRBJ2-3; possibly TRBD1 for D (6 bases). CDR1 MNHEY and CDR2 SMNVEV come from the germline V gene (reference sequence). The CDR3 covers 14 residues.

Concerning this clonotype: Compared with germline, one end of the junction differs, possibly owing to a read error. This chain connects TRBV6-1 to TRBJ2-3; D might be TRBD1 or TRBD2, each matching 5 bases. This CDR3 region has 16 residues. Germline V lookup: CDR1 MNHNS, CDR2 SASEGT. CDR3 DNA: TGTGCCAGCAGGGGAGCCGGGGCCCGGGACGAGGATACGCAGTACTTT. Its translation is CASRGAGARDEDTQYF.